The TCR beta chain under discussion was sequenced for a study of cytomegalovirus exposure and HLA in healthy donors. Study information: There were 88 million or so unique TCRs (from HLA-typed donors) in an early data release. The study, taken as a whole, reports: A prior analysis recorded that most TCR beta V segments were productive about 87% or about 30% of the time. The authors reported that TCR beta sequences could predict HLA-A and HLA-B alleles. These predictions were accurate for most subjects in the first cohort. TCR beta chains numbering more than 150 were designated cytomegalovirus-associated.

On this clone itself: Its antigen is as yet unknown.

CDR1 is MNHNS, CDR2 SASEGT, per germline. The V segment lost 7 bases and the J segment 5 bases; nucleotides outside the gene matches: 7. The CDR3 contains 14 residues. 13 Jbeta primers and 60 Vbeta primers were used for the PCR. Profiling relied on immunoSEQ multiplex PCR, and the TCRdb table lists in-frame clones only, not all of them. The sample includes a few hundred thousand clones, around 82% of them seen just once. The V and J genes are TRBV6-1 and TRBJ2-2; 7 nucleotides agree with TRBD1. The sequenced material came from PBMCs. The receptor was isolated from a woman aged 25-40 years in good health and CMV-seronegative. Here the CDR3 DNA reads TGTGCCAGCACCCCTTGGGGACAGACCGGGGAGCTGTTTTTT. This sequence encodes CASTPWGQTGELFF.